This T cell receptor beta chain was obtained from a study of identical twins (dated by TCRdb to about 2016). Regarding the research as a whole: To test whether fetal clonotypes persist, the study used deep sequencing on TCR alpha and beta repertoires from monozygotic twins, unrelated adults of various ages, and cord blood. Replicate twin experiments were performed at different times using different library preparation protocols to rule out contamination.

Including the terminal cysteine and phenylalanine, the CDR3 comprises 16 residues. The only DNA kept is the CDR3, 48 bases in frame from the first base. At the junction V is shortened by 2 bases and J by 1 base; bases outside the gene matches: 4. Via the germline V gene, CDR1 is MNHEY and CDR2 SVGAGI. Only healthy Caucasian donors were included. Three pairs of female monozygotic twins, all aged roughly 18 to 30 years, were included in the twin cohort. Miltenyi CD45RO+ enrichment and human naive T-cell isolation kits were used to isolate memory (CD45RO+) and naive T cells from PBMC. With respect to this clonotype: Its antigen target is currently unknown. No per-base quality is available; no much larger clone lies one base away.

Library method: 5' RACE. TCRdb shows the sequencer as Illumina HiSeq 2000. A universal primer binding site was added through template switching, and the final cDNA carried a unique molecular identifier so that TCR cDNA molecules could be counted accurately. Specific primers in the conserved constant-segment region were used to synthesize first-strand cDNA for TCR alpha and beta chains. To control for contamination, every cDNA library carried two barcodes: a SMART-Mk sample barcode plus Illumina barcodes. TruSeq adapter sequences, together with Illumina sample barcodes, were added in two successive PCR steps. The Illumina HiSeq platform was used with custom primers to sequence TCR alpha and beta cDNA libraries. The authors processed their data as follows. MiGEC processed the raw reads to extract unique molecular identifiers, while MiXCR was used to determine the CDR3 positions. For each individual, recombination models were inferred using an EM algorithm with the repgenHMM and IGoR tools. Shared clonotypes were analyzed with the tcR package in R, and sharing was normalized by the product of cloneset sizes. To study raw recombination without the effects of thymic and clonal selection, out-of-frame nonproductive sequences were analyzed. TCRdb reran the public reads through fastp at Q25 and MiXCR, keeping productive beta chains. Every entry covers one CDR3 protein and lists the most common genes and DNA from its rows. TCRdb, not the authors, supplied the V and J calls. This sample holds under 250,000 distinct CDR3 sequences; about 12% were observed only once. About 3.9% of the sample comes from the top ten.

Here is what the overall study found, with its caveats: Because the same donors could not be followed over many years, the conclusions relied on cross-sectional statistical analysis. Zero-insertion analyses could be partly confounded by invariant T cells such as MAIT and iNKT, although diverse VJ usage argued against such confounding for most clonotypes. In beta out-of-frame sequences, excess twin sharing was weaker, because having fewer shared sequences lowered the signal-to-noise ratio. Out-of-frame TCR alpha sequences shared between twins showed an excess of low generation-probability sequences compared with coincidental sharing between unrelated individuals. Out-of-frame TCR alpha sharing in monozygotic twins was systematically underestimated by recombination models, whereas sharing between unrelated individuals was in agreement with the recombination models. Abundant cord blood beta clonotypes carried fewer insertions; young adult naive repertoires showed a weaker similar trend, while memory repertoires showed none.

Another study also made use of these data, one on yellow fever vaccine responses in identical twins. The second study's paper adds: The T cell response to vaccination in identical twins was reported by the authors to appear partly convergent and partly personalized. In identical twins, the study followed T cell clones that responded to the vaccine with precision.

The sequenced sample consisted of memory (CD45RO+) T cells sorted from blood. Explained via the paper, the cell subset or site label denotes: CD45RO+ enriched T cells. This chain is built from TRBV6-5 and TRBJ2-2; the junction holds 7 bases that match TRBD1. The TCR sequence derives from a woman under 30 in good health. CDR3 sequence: CASSYGTARNTGELFF. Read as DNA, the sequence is TGTGCCAGCAGTTACGGGACAGCCAGGAACACCGGGGAGCTGTTTTTT.